This T cell receptor beta chain is from a study of blood T cell repertoires in COVID-19. Across the whole study: The United States, Italy and Spain provided the acute and convalescent COVID-19 samples. Sources were T cells, B-cell-depleted T cells, or PBMCs; the material itself was cDNA or gDNA.

As handled by the study authors: Estimates of nucleated cell counts were drawn from the amplification of reference gene primers. Assay used: immunoSEQ multiplex PCR; TCRdb lists only in-frame clones, some missing. That table gives V, J and clone size, and the DNA gave D and trimming. Counted here are approximately 150,000 clones, 81% occurring once; the ten biggest clones make up 8.2%. Germline-derived CDR1 and CDR2 are SGHTA and FQGNSA. Trimming removed 5 bases from V and 4 bases from J, with 11 bases in between. This CDR3 is built from 13 residues. The clonotype was recovered from a human donor in a cohort sampled during active COVID-19. J is TRBJ1-2 and V is TRBV7-2; maybe TRBD1 (6 bases). Sample: peripheral blood. CDR3 nucleotide sequence: TGTGCCAGCAGCCCCGGACAGATCTATGGCTACACCTTC. This sequence encodes CASSPGQIYGYTF.